This T cell receptor (beta chain) is drawn from a study of T cells expressing NK-cell markers. Study-level background: Eight donors were sequenced, seven testing HCMV-seropositive and one testing seronegative.

Germline V gene lookup returns CDR1 DFQATT and CDR2 SNEGSKA (reference sequence). CDR3 length: 15 amino acids. Findings and caveats of the study: In roughly six donors, dominant CD3+CD56+NKG2C+ clonotypes ranked among the top 10 CD8+ clonotypes.

Points on this clonotype: Its antigen is unknown.

What made the TCR beta cDNA was 5'RACE template switching with UMIs. TCRdb reworked the 5' RACE reads into one entry per CDR3 protein, no DNA. In total, the table holds about 400,000 distinct CDR3 sequences. The TCR originated in a woman in her forties or fifties in good health. Sample: blood T cells: a sorted CD56 or NKG2C T cell subset, CD4+ or CD8+ T cells, or bulk PBMC T cells (not recorded which). This rearrangement joins TRBV20-1 to TRBJ2-1; without DNA, the TCRdb call of TRBD2 cannot be checked. The CDR3 is CSARDISPEGLEQFF.